The 12 T cell receptor beta chains below were found in one sample sequenced in a study of blood T cell repertoires in COVID-19. Profiling relied on immunoSEQ multiplex PCR, and the TCRdb table lists in-frame clones only, not all of them. This table has over 200,000 clones, 70% to 90% appearing once. The sample consisted of PBMCs or T cells enriched from blood (not recorded which). All receptors derive from a woman aged 45-60 years who had recovered from COVID-19.

V gene TRBV5-1 combines with J gene TRBJ2-5; 13 bases map to TRBD2. This CDR3 has 15 amino acids. After removal of 0 bases from V and 4 bases from J, the junction contained 0 bases not matched to a gene. Per germline, CDR1 SGHRS and CDR2 YFSETQ. The CDR3 sequence: CASSLGTSGGETQYF. CDR3 coding DNA: TGCGCCAGCAGCTTGGGGACTAGCGGGGGAGAGACCCAGTACTTC.

This chain joins TRBV28 and TRBJ1-1; D may be TRBD1 (5 bases). V was trimmed by 4 bases and J by 8 bases, leaving 14 bases between them. The germline CDR1 and CDR2 sequences are MDHEN and SYDVKM. The CDR3 totals 13 residues. CDR3: CASSSINRIEAFF. CDR3 sequence (DNA): TGTGCCAGCAGTTCCATTAACAGGATCGAAGCTTTCTTT. Supplemented by reference TRBV28 and TRBJ1-1, the full variable domain reads DVKVTQSSRYLVKRTGEKVFLECVQDMDHENMFWYRQDPGLGLRLIYFSYDVKMKEKGDIPEGYSVSREKKERFSLILESASTNQTSMYLCASSSINRIEAFFGQGTRLTVV.

V gene TRBV5-4 combines with J gene TRBJ2-2; TRBD2 is a possible D gene (6 bases). The germline V gene has CDR1 SGHNT and CDR2 YYREEE (reference sequence). The CDR3 runs to 15 residues. Between the trimmed V and J ends, which lost 0 bases and 1 base, there was a span of 7 bases. The CDR3 sequence: CASSLVAVNTGELFF. CDR3 sequence (DNA): TGTGCCAGCAGCTTGGTAGCGGTGAACACCGGGGAGCTGTTTTTT.

The rearrangement uses TRBV3-1 (or the pseudogene TRBV3-2) and TRBJ1-2; 9 bases line up with TRBD1. The CDR3 has 14 amino acids. CDR1 and CDR2 from the germline V gene are LGHDT and YNNKEL (reference sequence). V was pared by 5 bases and J by 8 bases, with 9 bases of the junction left unmatched. CDR3 in DNA: TGTGCCAGCAGCTTTGGACAGGGGATTACCGGCTACACCTTC. This gives the protein CASSFGQGITGYTF.

The V call is TRBV7-9, the J call TRBJ2-3; 13 bases fit TRBD2. CDR1 is SEHNR and CDR2 is FQNEAQ in the germline V gene (reference sequence). This CDR3 spans 15 amino acids. The junction had 6 bases not matched to a gene; V was cut back by 5 bases and J by 7 bases. CDR3 coding DNA: TGTGCCAGCAGCGGACTAGCGGGAGTTCTCAATACGCAGTATTTT. Its translation: CASSGLAGVLNTQYF.

The chain recombines TRBV2 with TRBJ1-1; a weak D match, TRBD1 (6 bases). The V gene's germline CDR1 is SNHLY and CDR2 FYNNEI. CDR3 length: 15 amino acids. The V end lost 7 bases, the J end lost 0 bases, and 15 bases lay between the germline ends. As DNA, the CDR3 is TGTGCCAGCATGCCGACAGGAATCATGAACACTGAAGCTTTCTTT. Protein: CASMPTGIMNTEAFF.

The chain uses TRBV28 and TRBJ2-7, with D possibly matching TRBD2 (5 bases). Trimming took off 6 bases at V and 1 base at J, with 13 bases between the two ends. CDR3 length equals 14 residues. Germline CDR1 MDHEN, CDR2 SYDVKM. The CDR3 bases are TGTGCCAGCAGCCGCGCGGGCCGATCCTACGAGCAGTACTTC. It translates to CASSRAGRSYEQYF.

The V gene is TRBV5-4, the J gene TRBJ1-1; 9 nucleotides align to TRBD1. Germline V gene sequence: CDR1 SGHNT, CDR2 YYREEE (reference sequence). CDR3 length equals 15 residues. V shed 4 bases, J shed 5 bases, and the junction held 9 bases outside the gene matches. CDR3 sequence reads: CASSQPGQGRTEAFF. CDR3 coding DNA: TGTGCCAGCAGCCAGCCGGGACAGGGAAGGACTGAAGCTTTCTTT.

V usage is TRBV7-3 and J usage is TRBJ2-7, with TRBD2 as a possible D gene (5 bases). Germline V gives CDR1 SGHTA, CDR2 FQGTGA. V was shortened by 5 bases and J by 4 bases, with 18 bases between the two germline ends. This CDR3 is 15 amino acids long. CDR3: CASSPAPAEYYEQYF. DNA for the CDR3: TGTGCCAGCAGCCCGGCCCCAGCGGAATATTACGAGCAGTACTTC.

The chain couples TRBV6-1 to TRBJ1-5; 8 positions agree with TRBD1. V was pared by 1 base and J by 6 bases, with 5 bases of the junction left unmatched. The germline V gene encodes CDR1 MNHNS and CDR2 SASEGT. This CDR3 has 15 residues. As DNA, the CDR3 is TGTGCCAGCAGTGAAGGGACAGGGTTTTCTCAGCCCCAGCATTTT. As protein: CASSEGTGFSQPQHF.

The sample holds one count of this clone. The chain employs TRBV3-1 (or the pseudogene TRBV3-2) and TRBJ2-7; tentatively, D is TRBD1 (6 bases). Trimming shortened V by 3 bases and J by 7 bases, and 10 bases separated the two germline ends. The CDR3 has 12 amino acids. Germline V gives CDR1 LGHDT, CDR2 YNNKEL (reference sequence). CDR3 DNA: TGTGCCAGCAGCCAGGGTGGGACAGAGCAGTACTTC. This translates into CASSQGGTEQYF.

The J gene is TRBJ2-3, the V gene TRBV27, with D perhaps TRBD2 (6 bases). Germline lookup yields CDR1 MNHEY and CDR2 SMNVEV (reference sequence). V was shortened by 2 bases and J by 6 bases, with 18 bases between the two germline ends. The CDR3 extends over 16 amino acids. CDR3 loop: CASSLNGGAHSDTQYF. Written as DNA, the CDR3 is TGTGCCAGCAGTTTAAACGGGGGAGCTCACAGTGATACGCAGTATTTT.